These 13 T cell receptor beta chains share one sample of origin, sequenced in a study of T cells after yellow fever vaccination. From the 5' RACE reads, TCRdb called clonotypes with MiXCR, one entry per CDR3 protein. This sample has about 320,000 distinct CDR3 sequences, with over 3.5% found just once. The input for sequencing was PBMCs, taken 15 days after the yellow fever booster vaccination. Every receptor here comes from a man younger than 35 who received the YFV17D yellow fever vaccine.

This clonotype was found many times. The chain joins TRBV28 to TRBJ2-5; 11 positions match TRBD2. Trimming at V came to 3 bases and at J to 5 bases, leaving 8 bases not matched to a gene. Germline CDR1 reads MDHEN; CDR2 reads SYDVKM. The CDR3 runs to 16 residues. CDR3 amino acids: CASSFFTSGGRETQYF. CDR3 DNA: TGTGCCAGCAGTTTCTTCACTAGCGGGGGTAGGGAGACCCAGTACTTC.

This clonotype was observed a handful of times. The CDR3 region is CASSQRDRARYEQYF. The CDR3 region has the DNA TGTGCCAGCAGCCAGAGGGACAGGGCCCGATACGAGCAGTACTTC. The chain is built from TRBV7-2 and TRBJ2-7; 9 nucleotides agree with TRBD1. CDR1 is SGHTA, CDR2 FQGNSA, per germline. The CDR3 consists of 15 residues. The J segment lost 4 bases and the V segment lost 5 bases, leaving 9 bases of the junction unmatched.

This clonotype appeared many times. The chain uses TRBV7-9 and TRBJ2-5; 8 nucleotides agree with TRBD2. Germline CDR1 reads SEHNR; CDR2 reads FQNEAQ (reference sequence). The CDR3 contains 11 residues. Losses at the gene ends were 8 bases for V and 9 bases for J; bases not matched to a gene: 5. The CDR3 is CASGLAYPQYF. CDR3 sequence (DNA): TGTGCCAGCGGACTAGCATACCCCCAGTACTTC. Using reference TRBV7-9 and TRBJ2-5 for the parts outside the CDR3, the full variable domain is DTGVSQNPRHKITKRGQNVTFRCDPISEHNRLYWYRQTLGQGPEFLTYFQNEAQLEKSRLLSDRFSAERPKGSFSTLEIQRTEQGDSAMYLCASGLAYPQYFGPGTRLLVL.

This chain joins TRBV18 and TRBJ2-1; 8 bases align to TRBD1. Germline V gene data show CDR1 as KGHSH and CDR2 as LQKENI. CDR3 length equals 13 residues. Trimming cost V 4 bases and J 9 bases; bases outside gene matches: 5. The CDR3 region has the DNA TGTGCCAGCTCACGAGACAGGGGAACTGAGCAGTTCTTC. This encodes CASSRDRGTEQFF.

This clonotype turned up a few times. The chain has TRBV12-3 or TRBV12-4 and TRBJ2-1, with 10 bases that match TRBD2. The length of the CDR3 is 17 residues. The V gene end was trimmed by 3 bases and the J gene end by 8 bases; junction bases not matched to a gene: 13. The CDR3 spells CASSLAPASGGADEQFF. CDR3 nucleotides: TGTGCCAGCAGTTTGGCCCCCGCCAGCGGGGGGGCCGATGAGCAGTTCTTC.

This clonotype was picked up many times. This chain uses TRBV29-1 with TRBJ2-3, with D hard to call. The CDR3 runs 11 residues. Germline V gene lookup returns CDR1 SQVTM and CDR2 ANQGSEA. The V and J ends lost 3 bases and 6 bases respectively, with 7 bases between them. CDR3 loop: CSVDRGDTQYF. As DNA, the CDR3 is TGCAGCGTTGACCGTGGGGATACGCAGTATTTT.

In this sample, this clonotype turned up many times. One end of the junction varies from germline; a read error may be responsible. This chain connects TRBV5-6 to TRBJ2-5; D uncertain. The germline CDR1 and CDR2 sequences are SGHDT and YYEEEE. This CDR3 has 11 residues. The chain's CDR3 is CASSLVGSIEF. The CDR3 bases are TGTGCCAGCAGCTTGGTGGGCTCCATCGAGTTC.

A few counts support this clonotype. This chain connects TRBV4-2 to TRBJ1-2; 7 nucleotides align to TRBD1. J was trimmed by 5 bases and V by 0 bases; bases with no gene match: 3. Germline V gene data show CDR1 as LGHNA and CDR2 as YNFKEQ. The CDR3 sequence is 14 residues long. The chain's CDR3 is CASSQDNRGYGYTF. DNA of the CDR3: TGTGCCAGCAGCCAAGATAACAGGGGATATGGCTACACCTTC.

This clonotype has ten or more counts. This sequence joins TRBV28 and TRBJ2-3; TRBD2 matches at 7 bases. Per the germline V gene, CDR1 is MDHEN and CDR2 is SYDVKM. V dropped 2 bases and J dropped 9; count of bases not matched to a gene: 17. The CDR3 runs 17 residues. The CDR3 spells CASSLRGPGLPPTTQYF. Written as DNA, the CDR3 is TGTGCCAGCAGTTTAAGGGGCCCGGGACTACCACCAACCACGCAGTATTTT. The full variable domain, rest sourced from reference TRBV28 and TRBJ2-3, is DVKVTQSSRYLVKRTGEKVFLECVQDMDHENMFWYRQDPGLGLRLIYFSYDVKMKEKGDIPEGYSVSREKKERFSLILESASTNQTSMYLCASSLRGPGLPPTTQYFGPGTRLTVL.

This clonotype was seen more than once but under ten times. The chain combines TRBV7-3 with TRBJ2-2; D is uncertain. Germline lookup yields CDR1 SGHTA and CDR2 FQGTGA. This CDR3 contains 14 residues. Trimming removed 5 bases from V and 0 bases from J, with 7 bases in between. As DNA, the CDR3 is TGTGCCAGCAGCCCCCGAGCGAACACCGGGGAGCTGTTTTTT. This sequence encodes CASSPRANTGELFF.

The rearrangement links TRBV5-1 to TRBJ2-3; D may be TRBD2 (7 bases). CDR3 length: 15 amino acids. Trimming took 5 bases from V and 4 from J, leaving 17 bases between them. From germline, CDR1 is SGHRS and CDR2 YFSETQ. The CDR3 DNA is TGCGCCAGCAGTCCTACCGGGGGGCCTGCAGATACGCAGTATTTT. Translation: CASSPTGGPADTQYF.

The CDR3 coding sequence is TGTGCCAGCAGTCCCACAGGGGTGTGGGAGCAGTACTTC. Residues: CASSPTGVWEQYF. The rearrangement links TRBV28 to TRBJ2-7, with 7 bases aligning to TRBD1. The V gene end was trimmed by 5 bases and the J gene end by 7 bases; junction bases not matched to a gene: 8. Germline values: CDR1 MDHEN, CDR2 SYDVKM. The CDR3 has 13 residues.

This clonotype was seen repeatedly, ten times or more. The chain has TRBV3-1 and TRBJ2-5; D not certain. Germline assignment: CDR1 LGHDT and CDR2 YNNKEL (reference sequence). Trimming shortened V by 4 bases and J by 1 base, and 13 bases separated the two germline ends. This CDR3 has 15 amino acids. The CDR3: CASSRLGGFQETQYF. DNA of the CDR3: TGTGCCAGCAGCCGCCTGGGTGGCTTCCAAGAGACCCAGTACTTC.